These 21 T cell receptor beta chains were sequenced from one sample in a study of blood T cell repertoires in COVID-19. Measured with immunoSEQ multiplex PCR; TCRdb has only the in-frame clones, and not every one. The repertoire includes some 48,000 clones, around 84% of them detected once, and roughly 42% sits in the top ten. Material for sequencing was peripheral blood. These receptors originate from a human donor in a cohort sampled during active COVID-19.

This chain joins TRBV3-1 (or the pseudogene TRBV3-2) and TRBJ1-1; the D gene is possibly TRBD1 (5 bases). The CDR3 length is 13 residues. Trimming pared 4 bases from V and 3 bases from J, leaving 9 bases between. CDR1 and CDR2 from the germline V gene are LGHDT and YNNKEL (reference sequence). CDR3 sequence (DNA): TGTGCCAGCAGCCCTCAGGGTGACACTGAAGCTTTCTTT. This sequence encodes CASSPQGDTEAFF.

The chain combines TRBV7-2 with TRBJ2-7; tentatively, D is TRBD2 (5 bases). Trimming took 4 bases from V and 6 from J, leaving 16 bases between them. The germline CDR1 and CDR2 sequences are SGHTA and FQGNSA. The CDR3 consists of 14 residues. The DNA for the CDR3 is TGTGCCAGCAGCTCGCGGACTGGGGTCGGCGAGCAGTACTTC. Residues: CASSSRTGVGEQYF.

CDR3 DNA: TGTGCCAGCAGTTACTCGCAGGGAAGTGGCTACACCTTC. It translates to CASSYSQGSGYTF. The chain uses TRBV6-6 and TRBJ1-2; a possible D gene is TRBD1 (5 bases). The CDR3 loop spans 13 amino acids. The ends were cut back, 0 bases at V and 7 bases at J, with 9 bases in the middle. From germline, CDR1 is MNHNY and CDR2 SVGAGI (reference sequence).

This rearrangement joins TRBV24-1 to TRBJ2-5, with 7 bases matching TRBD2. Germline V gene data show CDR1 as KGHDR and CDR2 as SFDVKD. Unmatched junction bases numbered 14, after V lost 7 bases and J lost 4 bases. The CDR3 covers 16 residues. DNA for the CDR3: TGTGCCACCAGCCAAGGGGACCAACCGGGGGGAGAGACCCAGTACTTC. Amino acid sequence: CATSQGDQPGGETQYF.

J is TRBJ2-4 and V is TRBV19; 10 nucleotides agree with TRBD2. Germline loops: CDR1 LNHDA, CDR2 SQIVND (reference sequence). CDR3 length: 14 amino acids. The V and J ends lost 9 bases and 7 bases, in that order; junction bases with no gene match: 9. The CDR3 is CASADSGRENIQYF. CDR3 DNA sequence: TGTGCCAGCGCCGACAGCGGGAGGGAGAACATTCAGTACTTC. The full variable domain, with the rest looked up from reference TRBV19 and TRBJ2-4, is DGGITQSPKYLFRKEGQNVTLSCEQNLNHDAMYWYRQDPGQGLRLIYYSQIVNDFQKGDIAEGYSVSREKKESFPLTVTSAQKNPTAFYLCASADSGRENIQYFGAGTRLSVL.

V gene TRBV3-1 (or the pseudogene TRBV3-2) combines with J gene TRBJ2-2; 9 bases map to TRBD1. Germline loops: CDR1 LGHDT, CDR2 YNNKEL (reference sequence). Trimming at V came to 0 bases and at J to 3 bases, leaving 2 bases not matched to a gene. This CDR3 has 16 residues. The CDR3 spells CASSQERTGDTGELFF. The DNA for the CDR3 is TGTGCCAGCAGCCAAGAAAGGACAGGGGACACCGGGGAGCTGTTTTTT.

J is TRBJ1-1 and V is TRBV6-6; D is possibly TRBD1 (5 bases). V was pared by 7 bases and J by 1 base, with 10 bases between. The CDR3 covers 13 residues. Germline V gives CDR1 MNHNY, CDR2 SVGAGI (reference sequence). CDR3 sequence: CASTNTGNTEAFF. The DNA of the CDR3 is TGTGCCAGCACCAACACAGGGAACACTGAAGCTTTCTTT.

The CDR3 sequence is CASSFWGGEQFF. The DNA of the CDR3 is TGTGCCAGCAGTTTTTGGGGGGGTGAGCAGTTCTTC. This chain joins TRBV27 and TRBJ2-1; 7 bases match TRBD2. Trimming cost V 3 bases and J 9 bases; bases outside gene matches: 2. The CDR3 has 12 residues. Germline loops: CDR1 MNHEY, CDR2 SMNVEV (reference sequence).

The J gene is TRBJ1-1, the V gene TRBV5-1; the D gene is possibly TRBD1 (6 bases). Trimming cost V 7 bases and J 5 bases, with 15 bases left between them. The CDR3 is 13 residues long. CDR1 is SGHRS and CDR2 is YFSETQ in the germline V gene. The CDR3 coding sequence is TGCGCCAGCGGGTACAGGGAGGGGACTGAAGCTTTCTTT. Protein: CASGYREGTEAFF.

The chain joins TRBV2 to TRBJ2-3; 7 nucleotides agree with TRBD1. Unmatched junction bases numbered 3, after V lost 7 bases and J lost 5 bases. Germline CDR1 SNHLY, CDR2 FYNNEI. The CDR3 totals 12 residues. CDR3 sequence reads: CASIRDRDTQYF. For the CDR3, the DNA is TGTGCCAGCATTCGGGACAGAGATACGCAGTATTTT.

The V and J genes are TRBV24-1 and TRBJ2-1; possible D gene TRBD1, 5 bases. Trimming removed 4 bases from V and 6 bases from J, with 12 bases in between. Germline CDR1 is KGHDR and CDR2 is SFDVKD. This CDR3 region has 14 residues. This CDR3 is CATSDPGQGNEQFF. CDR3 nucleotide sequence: TGTGCCACCAGTGACCCTGGTCAGGGCAATGAGCAGTTCTTC.

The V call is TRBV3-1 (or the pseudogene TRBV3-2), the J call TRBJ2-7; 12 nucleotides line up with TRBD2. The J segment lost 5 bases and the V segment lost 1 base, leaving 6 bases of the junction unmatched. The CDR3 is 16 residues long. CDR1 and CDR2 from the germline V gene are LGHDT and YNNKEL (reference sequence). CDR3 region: CASSQAASGGVNEQYF. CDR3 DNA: TGTGCCAGCAGCCAAGCGGCTAGCGGGGGGGTCAACGAGCAGTACTTC.

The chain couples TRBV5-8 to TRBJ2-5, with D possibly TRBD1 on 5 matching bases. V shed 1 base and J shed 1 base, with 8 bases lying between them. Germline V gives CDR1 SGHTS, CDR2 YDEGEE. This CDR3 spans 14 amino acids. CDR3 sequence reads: CASSLWTFQETQYF. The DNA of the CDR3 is TGTGCCAGCAGCTTGTGGACATTCCAAGAGACCCAGTACTTC.

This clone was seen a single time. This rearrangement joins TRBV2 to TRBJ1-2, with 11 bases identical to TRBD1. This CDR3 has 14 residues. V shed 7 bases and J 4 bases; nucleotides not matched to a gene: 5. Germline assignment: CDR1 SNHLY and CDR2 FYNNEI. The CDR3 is CASKGQGEIYGYTF. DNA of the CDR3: TGTGCCAGCAAGGGACAGGGGGAGATCTATGGCTACACCTTC.

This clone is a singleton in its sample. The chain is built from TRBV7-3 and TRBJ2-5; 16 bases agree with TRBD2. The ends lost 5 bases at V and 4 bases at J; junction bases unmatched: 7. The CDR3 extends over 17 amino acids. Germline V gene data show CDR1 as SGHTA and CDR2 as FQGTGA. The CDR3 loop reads CASSPGLAGGPGETQYF. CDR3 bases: TGTGCCAGCAGCCCGGGACTAGCGGGGGGGCCGGGAGAGACCCAGTACTTC.

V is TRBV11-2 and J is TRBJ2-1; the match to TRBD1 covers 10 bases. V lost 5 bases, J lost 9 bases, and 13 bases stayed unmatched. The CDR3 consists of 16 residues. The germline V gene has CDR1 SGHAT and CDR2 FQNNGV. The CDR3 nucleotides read TGTGCCAGCAGCCAAACCGGGACAGGGGCATATAGTGAGCAGTTCTTC. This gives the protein CASSQTGTGAYSEQFF.

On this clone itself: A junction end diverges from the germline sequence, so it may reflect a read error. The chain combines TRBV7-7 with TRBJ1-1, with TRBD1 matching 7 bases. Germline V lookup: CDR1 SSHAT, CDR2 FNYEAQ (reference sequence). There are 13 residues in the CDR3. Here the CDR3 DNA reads TGTGCTAGCAGCCAAGACAGGGACACTGAAGCTTTCTTT. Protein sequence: CASSQDRDTEAFF.

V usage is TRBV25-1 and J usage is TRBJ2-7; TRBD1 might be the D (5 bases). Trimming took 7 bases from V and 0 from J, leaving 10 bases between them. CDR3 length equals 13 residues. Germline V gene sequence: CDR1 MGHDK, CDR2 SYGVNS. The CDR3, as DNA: TGTGCCAGCACCCCAGGGCGCTCCTACGAGCAGTACTTC. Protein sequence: CASTPGRSYEQYF.

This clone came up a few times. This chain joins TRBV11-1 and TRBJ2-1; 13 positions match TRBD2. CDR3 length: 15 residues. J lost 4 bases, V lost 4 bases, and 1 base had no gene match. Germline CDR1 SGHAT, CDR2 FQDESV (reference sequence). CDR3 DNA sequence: TGTGCCAGCAGCTCGGGACTAGCGGGGTACAATGAGCAGTTCTTC. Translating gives CASSSGLAGYNEQFF.

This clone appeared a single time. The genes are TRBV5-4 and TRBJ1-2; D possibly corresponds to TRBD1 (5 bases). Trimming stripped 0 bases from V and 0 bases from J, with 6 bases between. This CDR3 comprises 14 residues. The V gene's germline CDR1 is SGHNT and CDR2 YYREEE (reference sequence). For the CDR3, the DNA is TGTGCCAGCAGCTTGGGGGGGGCTAACTATGGCTACACCTTC. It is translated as CASSLGGANYGYTF. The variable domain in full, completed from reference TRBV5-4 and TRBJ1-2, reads ETGVTQSPTHLIKTRGQQVTLRCSSQSGHNTVSWYQQALGQGPQFIFQYYREEENGRGNFPPRFSGLQFPNYSSELNVNALELDDSALYLCASSLGGANYGYTFGSGTRLTVV.

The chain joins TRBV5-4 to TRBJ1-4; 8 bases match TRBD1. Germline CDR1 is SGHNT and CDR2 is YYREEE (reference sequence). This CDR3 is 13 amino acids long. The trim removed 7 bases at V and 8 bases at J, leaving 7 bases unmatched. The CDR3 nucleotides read TGTGCCAGCCGAACCGGACAGGGCGAAAAACTGTTTTTT. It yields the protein CASRTGQGEKLFF. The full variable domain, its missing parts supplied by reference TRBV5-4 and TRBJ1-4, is ETGVTQSPTHLIKTRGQQVTLRCSSQSGHNTVSWYQQALGQGPQFIFQYYREEENGRGNFPPRFSGLQFPNYSSELNVNALELDDSALYLCASRTGQGEKLFFGSGTQLSVL.